This T cell receptor beta chain came from a study of cytomegalovirus exposure and HLA in healthy donors. Use of 60 Vbeta and 13 Jbeta primers characterized the PCR. The method was immunoSEQ multiplex PCR; TCRdb's version includes in-frame clones alone and lacks a portion of them. The sample records some 200,000 clones, just under 85% being singletons. This clone has just a few counts. This sequence originates from a woman in her thirties or forties in good health and CMV-seronegative. Specimen: PBMCs.

This chain's CDR3 is CASSQGRGDRRYF. The CDR3, as DNA: TGCGCCAGCAGCCAAGGCCGGGGAGACCGTAGGTACTTC. V and J are TRBV4-3 and TRBJ2-7, with D perhaps TRBD2 (5 bases). Germline V gene data show CDR1 as LGHNA and CDR2 as YSLEER. V was cut by 1 base and J by 12 bases, with 16 bases left in between. This CDR3 is built from 13 residues.